Following are 27 T cell receptor beta chains from one sample sequenced in a study of neoadjuvant nivolumab and ipilimumab in lung cancer. The data were produced by immunoSEQ multiplex PCR, yet TCRdb's version contains in-frame clones alone and is incomplete. The table lists 39,000 or so clones, approximately 92% of them singletons. Material: peripheral blood, obtained before neoadjuvant nivolumab, alone or with ipilimumab. Receptors were obtained from an adult with non-small cell lung cancer.

J is TRBJ1-2 and V is TRBV4-2, with 7 bases fitting TRBD1. CDR3 length equals 14 residues. Germline V gene sequence: CDR1 LGHNA, CDR2 YNFKEQ. The V and J ends lost 0 bases and 4 bases, in that order; junction bases with no gene match: 2. The CDR3 DNA reads TGTGCCAGCAGCCAAGATGCAGGGGGCTATGGCTACACCTTC. It specifies CASSQDAGGYGYTF.

The rearrangement joins TRBV6-5 to TRBJ2-7; 7 positions agree with TRBD2. Trimming at V came to 2 bases and at J to 3 bases, leaving 4 bases not matched to a gene. This CDR3 region has 14 residues. Germline CDR1 MNHEY, CDR2 SVGAGI. CDR3 sequence reads: CASSYRGGVYEQYF. CDR3 nucleotides: TGTGCCAGCAGTTACCGGGGAGGGGTCTACGAGCAGTACTTC.

This chain joins TRBV4-2 and TRBJ1-5, with 8 nucleotides matching TRBD1. CDR1 is LGHNA, CDR2 YNFKEQ, per germline. J gave up 5 bases and V 1 base, and 4 bases lay outside the gene matches. CDR3 length: 15 residues. CDR3 loop: CASSQAQGQDQPQHF. In DNA, the CDR3 is TGTGCCAGCAGCCAAGCTCAGGGACAGGATCAGCCCCAGCATTTT.

The chain carries TRBV6-5 and TRBJ2-5; 7 bases are a match to TRBD1. V shed 5 bases and J 3 bases; nucleotides not matched to a gene: 6. Germline CDR1 and CDR2: MNHEY and SVGAGI. This CDR3 is built from 14 residues. The CDR3 region has the DNA TGTGCCAGCAGTCCAACAGGGGTCGAAGAGACCCAGTACTTC. This codes for CASSPTGVEETQYF.

This clone showed up just a few times. The CDR3 nucleotides are TGTGCCAGCAGCGTCACCGGGACTACCAAAAACATTCAGTACTTC. Amino acid sequence: CASSVTGTTKNIQYF. The J gene is TRBJ2-4, the V gene TRBV7-2; TRBD2 matches at 7 bases. The CDR3 length is 15 residues. After removal of 5 bases from V and 2 bases from J, the junction contained 6 bases not matched to a gene. From germline, CDR1 is SGHTA and CDR2 FQGNSA. Filled out from reference TRBV7-2 and TRBJ2-4, the complete variable domain reads GAGVSQSPSNKVTEKGKDVELRCDPISGHTALYWYRQSLGQGLEFLIYFQGNSAPDKSGLPSDRFSAERTGGSVSTLTIQRTQQEDSAVYLCASSVTGTTKNIQYFGAGTRLSVL.

The chain links TRBV11-2 to TRBJ2-7, with D perhaps matching TRBD1 or TRBD2 (6 bases each). CDR3 length: 14 amino acids. V was pared by 3 bases and J by 6 bases, with 15 bases between. The germline V gene has CDR1 SGHAT and CDR2 FQNNGV. The DNA of the CDR3 is TGTGCCAGCAGCTTTGTTTGGGGGGCTGGCGAGCAGTACTTC. Translating gives CASSFVWGAGEQYF.

The rearrangement joins TRBV10-3 to TRBJ2-7, with D possibly TRBD2 on 5 matching bases. CDR1 is ENHRY and CDR2 is SYGVKD in the germline V gene. V lost 11 bases, J lost 1 base, and 18 bases lay in between. The CDR3 loop spans 14 amino acids. CDR3 region: CASRAEPVSYEQYF. Here the CDR3 DNA reads TGTGCCTCGCGAGCGGAGCCAGTTTCCTACGAGCAGTACTTC.

The chain has TRBV6-5 and TRBJ1-1; the D gene is possibly TRBD1 (6 bases). V was trimmed by 4 bases and J by 3 bases, leaving 9 bases between them. CDR1 is MNHEY, CDR2 SVGAGI, per germline. There are 13 residues in the CDR3. This chain's CDR3 is CASSWGADTEAFF. The CDR3 DNA sequence: TGTGCCAGCAGTTGGGGGGCTGACACTGAAGCTTTCTTT.

Only a few counts were recorded for this clone. This rearrangement joins TRBV10-2 to TRBJ2-7; weak D call: TRBD1 (6 bases). V was pared by 7 bases and J by 3 bases, with 13 bases between. CDR1 and CDR2 (germline): WSHSY, SAAADI. The CDR3 spans 13 residues. CDR3 amino acids: CASNQGQFYEQYF. CDR3 nucleotides: TGCGCCAGCAACCAGGGGCAATTCTACGAGCAGTACTTC.

This clone has only a few counts. Different DNA sequences within this sample yield the same CDR3. The V and J genes are TRBV5-1 and TRBJ1-1; no firm D call. The CDR3 has 12 amino acids. Trimming pared 2 bases from V and 4 bases from J, leaving 6 bases between. The germline V gene has CDR1 SGHRS and CDR2 YFSETQ. The CDR3 DNA reads as TGCGCCAGCAGCTTCGGTGGCACTGAAGCTTTCTTT. Protein product: CASSFGGTEAFF.

This clone was seen only once. The chain recombines TRBV7-9 with TRBJ2-2, with unresolved D. The CDR3 has 12 residues. Germline lookup yields CDR1 SEHNR and CDR2 FQNEAQ (reference sequence). The V gene lost 8 bases and the J gene lost 0 bases, with 4 bases spanning the gap. Here the CDR3 DNA reads TGTGCCAGCGGCTCGAACACCGGGGAGCTGTTTTTT. This codes for CASGSNTGELFF.

The gene calls are TRBV29-1 and TRBJ2-3; D might be TRBD2 (5 bases). With 7 bases removed from V and 6 bases from J, the gap between germline ends came to 29 bases. Germline V gene sequence: CDR1 SQVTM, CDR2 ANQGSEA. The CDR3 has 17 amino acids. This chain's CDR3 is CSAGVPGSFSMGDTQYF. Here the CDR3 DNA reads TGCAGCGCCGGTGTGCCGGGGTCTTTTTCTATGGGGGATACGCAGTATTTT.

This clone was detected only once. The chain joins TRBV7-9 to TRBJ2-1; 12 bases are a match to TRBD2. The CDR3 totals 16 residues. Germline V gene lookup returns CDR1 SEHNR and CDR2 FQNEAQ (reference sequence). Germline trimming cut 5 bases from V and 5 bases from J; bases unmatched to any gene: 7. CDR3 in DNA: TGTGCCAGCAGCGGTACCAGACTAGCGGGAGACAATGAGCAGTTCTTC. Its translation: CASSGTRLAGDNEQFF.

This clone was picked up one time. The rearrangement uses TRBV7-9 and TRBJ2-7; D unresolved. The CDR3 runs to 17 residues. Germline V gene lookup returns CDR1 SEHNR and CDR2 FQNEAQ (reference sequence). V shed 5 bases and J shed 3 bases, with 23 bases lying between them. The CDR3 region has the DNA TGTGCCAGCAGCCCCAAGCTCCGCCAGGAGATGGGCTACGAGCAGTACTTC. It encodes CASSPKLRQEMGYEQYF.

This clone was found once. The genes are TRBV6-5 and TRBJ2-1, with D possibly TRBD2 on 5 matching bases. CDR3 size: 14 residues. Germline V lookup: CDR1 MNHEY, CDR2 SVGAGI. Trimming removed 2 bases from V and 7 bases from J, with 12 bases in between. CDR3 loop: CASSYDGIRNEQFF. The CDR3 bases are TGTGCCAGCAGTTACGACGGGATCCGAAATGAGCAGTTCTTC.

This clone was found a few times. This chain links TRBV7-3 with TRBJ1-1; the D is unclear. From germline, CDR1 is SGHTA and CDR2 FQGTGA. The CDR3 has 13 residues. Trimming left V 5 bases short and J 1 base short, with 8 bases between. CDR3 DNA: TGTGCCAGCAGCACGCAGCGGAACACTGAAGCTTTCTTT. Protein sequence: CASSTQRNTEAFF. Together with reference TRBV7-3 and TRBJ1-1, the CDR3 gives the full variable domain: GAGVSQTPSNKVTEKGKYVELRCDPISGHTALYWYRQSLGQGPEFLIYFQGTGAADDSGLPNDRFFAVRPEGSVSTLKIQRTERGDSAVYLCASSTQRNTEAFFGQGTRLTVV.

The V and J genes are TRBV6-6 and TRBJ1-5, with D tentatively TRBD1 (5 bases). Trimming pared 2 bases from V and 2 bases from J, leaving 13 bases between. The CDR3 has 16 amino acids. The V gene's germline CDR1 is MNHNY and CDR2 SVGAGI (reference sequence). CDR3 protein: CASSYLGGKGNQPQHF. Written as DNA, the CDR3 is TGTGCCAGCAGTTACCTTGGGGGAAAGGGCAATCAGCCCCAGCATTTT.

The V and J genes are TRBV6-6 and TRBJ2-1, with 9 bases fitting TRBD2. Germline CDR1 reads MNHNY; CDR2 reads SVGAGI (reference sequence). This CDR3 spans 15 amino acids. Trimming removed 7 bases from V and 5 bases from J; junction bases left unmatched: 9. DNA of the CDR3: TGTGCCAGCACCCCCATGGCGGGGGGGAACAATGAGCAGTTCTTC. It encodes CASTPMAGGNNEQFF.

This clone was detected once. The chain is built from TRBV5-1 and TRBJ2-5; the match to TRBD1 covers 7 bases. This CDR3 spans 14 amino acids. The germline gives CDR1 SGHRS, CDR2 YFSETQ. With V trimmed by 0 bases and J by 5 bases, 4 bases remained unmatched. The CDR3 protein is CASSLGQGLETQYF. DNA of the CDR3: TGCGCCAGCAGCTTGGGACAGGGCCTTGAGACCCAGTACTTC.

The DNA for the CDR3 is TGCGCCAGCAGCTTGCCTGGGGGTACAGATACGCAGTATTTT. Translating gives CASSLPGGTDTQYF. The rearrangement uses TRBV5-1 and TRBJ2-3; D possibly uses TRBD1 or TRBD2 (5 bases each). V lost 1 base, J lost 3 bases, and 9 bases lay in between. Germline V CDR1 and CDR2: SGHRS, YFSETQ. CDR3 length: 14 amino acids.

On this clone itself: The junction departs from the called germline gene at one end, perhaps through a read error. The chain combines TRBV5-5 with TRBJ2-7; 9 bases fit TRBD2. The CDR3 is 16 amino acids. CDR1 SGHKS and CDR2 YYEKEE come from the germline V gene (reference sequence). The CDR3 protein is CASSLEGLATSDEQYF. The CDR3 DNA sequence: TGTGCCAGCAGCTTGGAGGGACTAGCAACCTCCGACGAGCAGTACTTC.

This chain joins TRBV11-2 and TRBJ1-1, with TRBD1 identical over 10 bases. With V trimmed by 5 bases and J by 0 bases, 6 bases remained unmatched. The germline V gene has CDR1 SGHAT and CDR2 FQNNGV. CDR3 size: 16 residues. In DNA, the CDR3 is TGTGCCAGCAGCCCGCGGACAGGGGGAATGAACACTGAAGCTTTCTTT. It yields the protein CASSPRTGGMNTEAFF.

This CDR3 reads CASSEASGSVETQYF. The CDR3 nucleotides are TGTGCCAGCAGTGAGGCTAGCGGGAGTGTGGAGACCCAGTACTTC. The chain carries TRBV6-1 and TRBJ2-5; 10 bases match TRBD2. The ends lost 3 bases at V and 5 bases at J; junction bases unmatched: 6. This CDR3 spans 15 amino acids. Germline V CDR1 and CDR2: MNHNS, SASEGT.

The chain links TRBV19 to TRBJ1-3, with no clear D. The CDR3 is 16 residues long. Germline-derived CDR1 and CDR2 are LNHDA and SQIVND (reference sequence). Trimming took off 7 bases at V and 0 bases at J, with 16 bases between the two ends. CDR3 in DNA: TGTGCCAGTATACCCACCCGGCGAAGCTCTGGAAACACCATATATTTT. Encoded protein: CASIPTRRSSGNTIYF.

The rearrangement links TRBV9 to TRBJ2-1; D call uncertain. V gave up 4 bases and J gave up 10 bases, with 15 bases separating them. The CDR3 is 13 residues long. Germline values: CDR1 SGDLS, CDR2 YYNGEE. The CDR3 is CASSMHWAGEQFF. The DNA for the CDR3 is TGTGCCAGCAGCATGCATTGGGCCGGCGAGCAGTTCTTC.

This clone was picked up one time. The genes are TRBV9 and TRBJ2-5; TRBD1 aligns across 7 bases. From germline, CDR1 is SGDLS and CDR2 YYNGEE. The CDR3 is 14 amino acids. Trimming at V came to 4 bases and at J to 4 bases, leaving 7 bases not matched to a gene. The CDR3 DNA is TGTGCCAGCAGCATGACAGGGTTACGAGAGACCCAGTACTTC. It codes for CASSMTGLRETQYF.

The chain couples TRBV18 to TRBJ2-1; 12 nucleotides line up with TRBD1. V dropped 0 bases and J dropped 9; count of bases not matched to a gene: 6. The CDR3 is 16 amino acids. CDR1 is KGHSH and CDR2 is LQKENI in the germline V gene. The CDR3 nucleotides are TGTGCCAGCTCACCACCGGTGGGACAGGGGGCGGGTGAGCAGTTCTTC. Protein product: CASSPPVGQGAGEQFF.